The 8 T cell receptor beta chains presented below share a single source sample, sequenced in a study of blood T cell repertoires in COVID-19. TCRdb's copy holds only in-frame clones and misses some; the assay was immunoSEQ multiplex PCR. The table lists around 500,000 clones, roughly 90% of them singletons. What was sequenced was PBMCs or T cells enriched from blood (not recorded which). The receptors derive from a woman between 40 and 55 years old who had recovered from COVID-19.

The V and J genes are TRBV6-1 and TRBJ1-5, with TRBD1 identical over 11 bases. Germline loops: CDR1 MNHNS, CDR2 SASEGT. The CDR3 covers 15 residues. Unmatched junction bases numbered 4, after V lost 3 bases and J lost 6 bases. The CDR3 DNA sequence: TGTGCCAGCAGTGACAGGGACAGGGGGAGTCAGCCCCAGCATTTT. This translates into CASSDRDRGSQPQHF.

The J gene is TRBJ2-5, the V gene TRBV5-1, with TRBD2 identical over 7 bases. After removal of 0 bases from V and 0 bases from J, the junction contained 5 bases not matched to a gene. The V gene's germline CDR1 is SGHRS and CDR2 YFSETQ. This CDR3 contains 16 residues. CDR3 in amino acids: CASSLVTSADQETQYF. CDR3 DNA: TGCGCCAGCAGCTTGGTTACTAGCGCAGACCAAGAGACCCAGTACTTC.

The chain links TRBV7-8 to TRBJ2-3, with 11 bases identical to TRBD2. The CDR3 is made up of 16 amino acids. Germline lookup yields CDR1 SGHVS and CDR2 FQNEAQ. With 3 bases clipped from V and 1 base from J, the junction kept 3 bases outside the gene matches. CDR3 DNA sequence: TGTGCCAGCAGCTTCTTGGGACTAGCGGGCACAGATACGCAGTATTTT. Encoded protein: CASSFLGLAGTDTQYF. The complete variable domain, with remaining parts taken from reference TRBV7-8 and TRBJ2-3, reads GAGVSQSPRYKVAKRGQDVALRCDPISGHVSLFWYQQALGQGPEFLTYFQNEAQLDKSGLPSDRFFAERPEGSVSTLKIQRTQQEDSAVYLCASSFLGLAGTDTQYFGPGTRLTVL.

The V gene is TRBV4-2, the J gene TRBJ2-2; 8 bases line up with TRBD1. The J segment lost 4 bases and the V segment lost 2 bases, leaving 12 bases of the junction unmatched. This CDR3 contains 18 residues. The germline V gene has CDR1 LGHNA and CDR2 YNFKEQ. CDR3 DNA sequence: TGTGCCAGCAGCCAAAGAATTTCCCGGACAGGGCCCACCGGGGAGCTGTTTTTT. This encodes CASSQRISRTGPTGELFF.

V is TRBV3-1 (or the pseudogene TRBV3-2) and J is TRBJ1-2, with 7 bases fitting TRBD1. The ends lost 1 base at V and 7 bases at J; junction bases unmatched: 6. The CDR3 runs 14 residues. Germline loops: CDR1 LGHDT, CDR2 YNNKEL (reference sequence). CDR3 amino acids: CASSQGGRGIGYTF. DNA of the CDR3: TGTGCCAGCAGCCAAGGTGGCAGGGGGATTGGCTACACCTTC.

The rearrangement joins TRBV23-1 to TRBJ1-1; D perhaps matches TRBD1 (5 bases). TRBV23-1 is an open reading frame whose function is uncertain. The CDR3 consists of 17 residues. V lost 4 bases and J 3 bases, leaving 21 bases between the germline ends. CDR3 sequence reads: CASSLLGRGRSYTEAFF. CDR3 coding DNA: TGCGCCAGCAGTCTGTTAGGGCGGGGGAGGTCGTACACTGAAGCTTTCTTT.

The chain links TRBV7-9 to TRBJ2-1, with 7 positions matching TRBD1. Germline CDR1 SEHNR, CDR2 FQNEAQ (reference sequence). The CDR3 is 16 residues long. J gave up 7 bases and V 3 bases, and 12 bases lay outside the gene matches. The CDR3 loop is CASSFPFGTVKNEQFF. CDR3 nucleotide sequence: TGTGCCAGCAGCTTCCCGTTTGGGACAGTAAAGAATGAGCAGTTCTTC.

The V gene is TRBV10-3, the J gene TRBJ2-1; 11 nucleotides agree with TRBD2. Per germline, CDR1 ENHRY and CDR2 SYGVKD. Trimming cost V 0 bases and J 4 bases; bases outside gene matches: 5. The CDR3 sequence is 17 residues long. In DNA form, the CDR3 reads TGTGCCATCAGTGAGTCGGAAGGGACTAGCGGTTACAATGAGCAGTTCTTC. The encoded protein is CAISESEGTSGYNEQFF.